This T cell receptor (beta chain) came from a study of technical replicates of blood from a few donors. Trimming removed 10 bases from V and 2 bases from J; junction bases left unmatched: 6. This CDR3 spans 13 amino acids. Germline loops: CDR1 LNHDA, CDR2 SQIVND (reference sequence). The table came from immunoSEQ multiplex PCR; TCRdb's copy has only in-frame clones and leaves some out. The sample lists 95,000 or so clones; roughly 95% were seen once. The V gene is TRBV19, the J gene TRBJ2-3; 7 nucleotides line up with TRBD1. The sample was T cells isolated from PBMCs. The clonotype originates from a human donor in good health. The CDR3: CATEDRITDTQYF. CDR3 in DNA: TGTGCCACCGAGGACAGGATCACAGATACGCAGTATTTT.